Shown below are 6 T cell receptor beta chains from a single sample sequenced in a study of response to subunit inactivated influenza vaccine. TCRdb used MiXCR to reprocess the RT-PCR reads, holding one entry per CDR3 protein. The sample consists of 500,000 to 700,000 distinct CDR3 sequences, less than 25% of them appearing once. The data also belong to a second study, concerning T cells expressing NK-cell markers. From that study: With UMIs, 5'RACE template switching was used to make TCR beta cDNA.

The sequencing here drew on CD4+ T cells sorted from PBMCs, taken roughly 13 days after vaccination. The receptors derive from a man in his fifties who received an inactivated influenza vaccine.

On this clonotype itself: At one of its ends the junction is not consistent with the germline gene, which may arise from a read error. The gene calls are TRBV5-1 and TRBJ2-1; D may be TRBD2 (5 bases). The CDR3 runs 14 residues. Germline V gene data show CDR1 as SGHRS and CDR2 as YFSETQ. CDR3 in DNA: TGCGCCAGCAGCTTGTTGTGGGAGTCGGGTGAGCGGTTCTTC. Translating it yields CASSLLWESGERFF.

This clonotype was observed a handful of times. The chain employs TRBV5-1 and TRBJ2-1; 10 bases match TRBD2. This CDR3 comprises 18 residues. Germline lookup yields CDR1 SGHRS and CDR2 YFSETQ. V shed 2 bases, J shed 6 bases, and the junction held 14 bases outside the gene matches. As DNA, the CDR3 is TGCGCCAGCAGCTTAATCCCGGGAAGGGCTAGCGGGGGCAATGAGCAGTTCTTC. The encoded protein is CASSLIPGRASGGNEQFF.

CDR3 residues: CASSYSRDRVNYNEQFF. The CDR3 nucleotides are TGTGCCAGCAGTTACTCCCGGGACAGGGTTAATTACAATGAGCAGTTCTTC. The J gene is TRBJ2-1, the V gene TRBV6-2 or TRBV6-3, with 9 positions matching TRBD1. The germline gives CDR1 MNHEY, CDR2 SVGEGT. J gave up 4 bases and V 0 bases, and 7 bases lay outside the gene matches. The CDR3 contains 17 residues.

The rearrangement uses TRBV20-1 and TRBJ2-7, with 11 bases matching TRBD1. Germline loops: CDR1 DFQATT, CDR2 SNEGSKA (reference sequence). Trimming took 1 base from V and 5 from J; bases not matched to a gene: 4. The CDR3 consists of 14 residues. In nucleotides, the CDR3 is TGCAGTGCTAGAGCCGGGACAGGGGGACACGAGCAGTACTTC. Its translation: CSARAGTGGHEQYF.

This chain uses TRBV24-1 with TRBJ2-1, with 11 bases fitting TRBD2. Losses at the gene ends were 3 bases for V and 5 bases for J; bases not matched to a gene: 5. Germline V gene lookup returns CDR1 KGHDR and CDR2 SFDVKD. CDR3 length equals 16 residues. The CDR3 DNA reads TGTGCCACCAGTGATCAGACTAGCGGGGTGGACAATGAGCAGTTCTTC. It specifies CATSDQTSGVDNEQFF.

This clonotype was recorded a few times. The chain is built from TRBV2 and TRBJ1-2, with 7 bases fitting TRBD1. J was trimmed by 4 bases and V by 4 bases; bases with no gene match: 6. The germline CDR1 and CDR2 sequences are SNHLY and FYNNEI. This CDR3 has 14 amino acids. CDR3 sequence reads: CASSVQGSGYGYTF. The CDR3 DNA follows: TGTGCCAGCAGTGTACAGGGGTCCGGCTATGGCTACACCTTC.